Following are 27 T cell receptor beta chains from one sample sequenced in a study of blood T cell repertoires in COVID-19. Generated by immunoSEQ multiplex PCR, the TCRdb table keeps only in-frame clones and is missing some. The table lists some 320,000 clones, about nine tenths of them singletons. The sample was PBMCs or T cells enriched from blood (not recorded which). These receptors all come from a man aged 60-69 years who had recovered from COVID-19.

The chain links TRBV2 to TRBJ1-4, with TRBD1 matching over 9 bases. V trimming: 5 bases; J trimming: 5 bases; junction bases outside the gene matches: 6. The CDR3 has 15 amino acids. From germline, CDR1 is SNHLY and CDR2 FYNNEI. The CDR3 protein is CASSYMDRGNEKLFF. In DNA form, the CDR3 reads TGTGCCAGCAGTTATATGGACAGGGGCAATGAAAAACTGTTTTTT. The full variable domain, completed using reference TRBV2 and TRBJ1-4, is EPEVTQTPSHQVTQMGQEVILRCVPISNHLYFYWYRQILGQKVEFLVSFYNNEISEKSEIFDDQFSVERPDGSNFTLKIRSTKLEDSAMYFCASSYMDRGNEKLFFGSGTQLSVL.

V and J are TRBV7-2 and TRBJ2-3, with a weak D call TRBD2 (6 bases). Germline loops: CDR1 SGHTA, CDR2 FQGNSA. Trimming removed 6 bases from V and 10 bases from J, with 20 bases in between. CDR3 length: 14 amino acids. CDR3 in DNA: TGTGCCAGCAGGTTCCAACCGGGACTGGACCCGCAGTATTTT. Its protein is CASRFQPGLDPQYF.

The J gene is TRBJ2-5, the V gene TRBV5-1; 9 bases match TRBD1. Germline loops: CDR1 SGHRS, CDR2 YFSETQ. This CDR3 has 15 residues. V lost 4 bases to trimming and J lost 9 bases; unmatched junction nucleotides: 13. CDR3 protein: CASSLYGTGKEAQYF. CDR3 coding DNA: TGCGCCAGCAGCCTTTACGGGACAGGGAAAGAAGCCCAGTACTTC.

This chain connects TRBV2 to TRBJ2-1; 13 nucleotides match TRBD2. Germline trimming cut 7 bases from V and 5 bases from J; bases unmatched to any gene: 8. The CDR3 covers 16 residues. Germline V gives CDR1 SNHLY, CDR2 FYNNEI. The CDR3 protein is CASTKTGTSGDNEQFF. The CDR3 coding sequence is TGTGCCAGCACCAAGACCGGGACTAGCGGGGACAATGAGCAGTTCTTC. Supplemented by reference TRBV2 and TRBJ2-1, the full variable domain reads EPEVTQTPSHQVTQMGQEVILRCVPISNHLYFYWYRQILGQKVEFLVSFYNNEISEKSEIFDDQFSVERPDGSNFTLKIRSTKLEDSAMYFCASTKTGTSGDNEQFFGPGTRLTVL.

The V and J genes are TRBV5-4 and TRBJ2-5; D is ambiguous. Germline CDR1 SGHNT, CDR2 YYREEE (reference sequence). Trimming took 1 base from V and 9 from J, leaving 19 bases between them. The CDR3 contains 15 residues. In nucleotides, the CDR3 is TGTGCCAGCAGCTTGTTTGGGTCGGGTTTGGTGTCCCAGTACTTC. Translation gives CASSLFGSGLVSQYF.

CDR3 sequence (DNA): TGTGCCAGCAGCCAAGATCGGCAGCACTATGAAGCTTTCTTT. This gives the protein CASSQDRQHYEAFF. The rearrangement uses TRBV4-2 and TRBJ1-1, with no clear D. V shed 0 bases and J shed 7 bases, with 12 bases lying between them. This CDR3 comprises 14 residues. CDR1 and CDR2 from the germline V gene are LGHNA and YNFKEQ.

This sequence joins TRBV7-6 and TRBJ2-1; 10 bases are shared with TRBD2. Germline V lookup: CDR1 SGHVS, CDR2 FNYEAQ. V was clipped by 1 base and J by 7 bases; unmatched bases: 13. This CDR3 spans 18 amino acids. This chain's CDR3 is CASSLVQALAGRLNEQFF. CDR3 nucleotides: TGTGCCAGCAGCTTAGTTCAGGCACTAGCGGGGAGATTAAATGAGCAGTTCTTC.

The chain carries TRBV18 and TRBJ1-2, with D possibly matching TRBD1 (6 bases). The V gene's germline CDR1 is KGHSH and CDR2 LQKENI. V lost 4 bases and J 8 bases, leaving 14 bases between the germline ends. This CDR3 region has 13 residues. Here the CDR3 DNA reads TGTGCCAGCTCACAGCAGGGGAGTGGCGGCTACACCTTC. Its protein is CASSQQGSGGYTF.

This chain links TRBV5-1 with TRBJ1-4; the D is unclear. CDR3 length: 15 residues. The germline CDR1 and CDR2 sequences are SGHRS and YFSETQ. V was clipped by 0 bases and J by 7 bases, with 13 bases between them. The CDR3 nucleotides are TGCGCCAGCAGCTTGGCAGCAAATCGGGGTGAAAAACTGTTTTTT. It is translated as CASSLAANRGEKLFF.

The CDR3 loop reads CASGSPLAGAQNIQYF. The CDR3 coding sequence is TGTGCCAGCGGATCCCCCCTCGCAGGGGCTCAGAACATTCAGTACTTC. This chain uses TRBV2 with TRBJ2-4, with TRBD1 as a possible D gene (6 bases). CDR1 is SNHLY, CDR2 FYNNEI, per germline. The V end lost 8 bases, the J end lost 7 bases, and 24 bases lay between the germline ends. The CDR3 sequence is 16 residues long.

This clone occurred once. The V gene is TRBV7-2, the J gene TRBJ1-5; the match to TRBD1 covers 8 bases. Germline assignment: CDR1 SGHTA and CDR2 FQGNSA. The CDR3 length is 15 residues. With 4 bases clipped from V and 2 bases from J, the junction kept 4 bases outside the gene matches. The CDR3 nucleotides are TGTGCCAGCAGCTCACAGGGGGGAGGCAATCAGCCCCAGCATTTT. Amino acids: CASSSQGGGNQPQHF.

V is TRBV7-9 and J is TRBJ2-5; 9 bases are shared with TRBD1. This CDR3 is 13 amino acids long. In germline, CDR1 is SEHNR, CDR2 FQNEAQ (reference sequence). V dropped 3 bases and J dropped 5; count of bases not matched to a gene: 1. CDR3 region: CASSFGTGETQYF. CDR3 DNA sequence: TGTGCCAGCAGCTTCGGGACAGGGGAGACCCAGTACTTC.

V gene TRBV5-4 combines with J gene TRBJ2-3, with 8 bases fitting TRBD2. CDR3 length: 15 residues. Germline trimming cut 4 bases from V and 5 bases from J; bases unmatched to any gene: 9. Germline CDR1 SGHNT, CDR2 YYREEE (reference sequence). The CDR3 bases are TGTGCCAGCAGCCCGACGACTAGCGTTTTAGATACGCAGTATTTT. Its translation is CASSPTTSVLDTQYF.

The V gene is TRBV19, the J gene TRBJ2-3; no clear D gene. V was pared by 0 bases and J by 2 bases, with 12 bases between. This CDR3 spans 16 amino acids. Per the germline V gene, CDR1 is LNHDA and CDR2 is SQIVND (reference sequence). CDR3 region: CASSIDSSVFTDTQYF. The CDR3 DNA reads as TGTGCCAGTAGTATAGATTCTTCGGTGTTCACAGATACGCAGTATTTT.

The chain carries TRBV14 and TRBJ2-7, with 7 bases that match TRBD1. Germline CDR1 reads SGHDN; CDR2 reads FVKESK. Trimming at V came to 2 bases and at J to 0 bases, leaving 7 bases not matched to a gene. This CDR3 has 16 amino acids. In DNA, the CDR3 is TGTGCCAGCAGCCAATGGGACAGCCCGAGCTCCTACGAGCAGTACTTC. It is translated as CASSQWDSPSSYEQYF.

The rearrangement joins TRBV19 to TRBJ1-2; 7 bases match TRBD1. Germline V CDR1 and CDR2: LNHDA, SQIVND (reference sequence). V lost 1 base and J lost 6; bases outside the gene matches: 5. The CDR3 length is 14 residues. CDR3 sequence reads: CASSIGGGGHGYTF. The CDR3 DNA follows: TGTGCCAGTAGTATAGGAGGAGGGGGCCATGGCTACACCTTC.

The rearrangement links TRBV28 to TRBJ1-6; D is unresolved. The V and J ends lost 5 bases and 6 bases respectively, with 8 bases between them. CDR1 is MDHEN, CDR2 SYDVKM, per germline. The CDR3 contains 13 residues. CDR3 bases: TGTGCCAGCAGTCCTTTTTCTAATTCACCCCTCCACTTT. Residues: CASSPFSNSPLHF.

V is TRBV24-1 and J is TRBJ2-2; 11 bases are a match to TRBD1. The CDR3 spans 16 residues. Per the germline V gene, CDR1 is KGHDR and CDR2 is SFDVKD. Losses at the gene ends were 4 bases for V and 11 bases for J; bases not matched to a gene: 11. This chain's CDR3 is CATSDSGTGGGGELFF. The CDR3 DNA reads as TGTGCCACCAGTGACTCCGGGACAGGGGGGGGTGGAGAGCTGTTTTTT.

This clone was counted once. The chain carries TRBV20-1 and TRBJ2-7, with D possibly being TRBD2 (6 bases). Germline V lookup: CDR1 DFQATT, CDR2 SNEGSKA (reference sequence). This CDR3 contains 17 residues. V was trimmed by 3 bases and J by 0 bases, leaving 21 bases between them. CDR3 amino acids: CSASPSVPGTRSYEQYF. In DNA, the CDR3 is TGCAGTGCTAGTCCCTCAGTCCCGGGGACTCGCTCCTACGAGCAGTACTTC.

The chain joins TRBV18 to TRBJ1-6, with 9 bases aligning to TRBD1. V shed 4 bases, J shed 7 bases, and the junction held 5 bases outside the gene matches. The CDR3 is 15 amino acids. Germline V gene data show CDR1 as KGHSH and CDR2 as LQKENI. The CDR3, as DNA: TGTGCCAGCTCACTAGGACAGGGGAAAAATTCACCCCTCCACTTT. Amino acid sequence: CASSLGQGKNSPLHF.

The rearrangement links TRBV2 to TRBJ2-7; 8 nucleotides line up with TRBD2. CDR1 and CDR2 from the germline V gene are SNHLY and FYNNEI. The CDR3 consists of 15 residues. Trimming at V came to 6 bases and at J to 0 bases, leaving 7 bases not matched to a gene. The DNA of the CDR3 is TGTGCCAGCAGAGACCCCGGGACTAGCTCCTACGAGCAGTACTTC. Translating it yields CASRDPGTSSYEQYF.

This chain joins TRBV2 and TRBJ1-2; TRBD1 is a possible D gene (6 bases). Trimming pared 6 bases from V and 2 bases from J, leaving 10 bases between. Looked up from germline, CDR1 is SNHLY and CDR2 is FYNNEI. The CDR3 has 13 residues. CDR3 DNA sequence: TGTGCCAGCAGCGGACAGAAGAACTATGGCTACACCTTC. Translated: CASSGQKNYGYTF.

The chain uses TRBV4-1 and TRBJ2-7, with 10 bases aligning to TRBD1. Germline values: CDR1 MGHRA, CDR2 YSYEKL. V dropped 5 bases and J dropped 3; count of bases not matched to a gene: 4. CDR3 length equals 14 residues. The CDR3 is CASSGWDRGYEQYF. CDR3 DNA: TGCGCCAGCAGCGGCTGGGACAGGGGCTACGAGCAGTACTTC.

The J gene is TRBJ2-3, the V gene TRBV5-5; no firm D call. The germline gives CDR1 SGHKS, CDR2 YYEKEE (reference sequence). Deletions cut 3 bases from V and 0 bases from J, with 11 bases between. The CDR3 loop spans 15 amino acids. This CDR3 reads CASSSTLRSTDTQYF. In DNA, the CDR3 is TGTGCCAGCAGCTCAACCCTAAGAAGCACAGATACGCAGTATTTT. Combining the CDR3 with reference TRBV5-5 and TRBJ2-3 gives the whole variable domain DAGVTQSPTHLIKTRGQQVTLRCSPISGHKSVSWYQQVLGQGPQFIFQYYEKEERGRGNFPDRFSARQFPNYSSELNVNALLLGDSALYLCASSSTLRSTDTQYFGPGTRLTVL.

This clone was recorded a few times. This rearrangement joins TRBV2 to TRBJ2-3; D is possibly TRBD1 (6 bases). V lost 2 bases to trimming and J lost 2 bases, with 8 bases between them. Germline V gives CDR1 SNHLY, CDR2 FYNNEI. CDR3 size: 14 residues. The chain's CDR3 is CASSENRDTDTQYF. Here the CDR3 DNA reads TGTGCCAGCAGTGAAAACAGGGACACAGATACGCAGTATTTT.

This clone was seen once. The chain combines TRBV7-2 with TRBJ1-5; D is uncertain. CDR3 length equals 15 residues. From germline, CDR1 is SGHTA and CDR2 FQGNSA. Trimming removed 4 bases at V and 3 bases at J, with 13 bases between. CDR3 sequence: CASSSGVGHNQPQHF. CDR3 DNA sequence: TGTGCCAGCAGCTCCGGGGTAGGGCACAATCAGCCCCAGCATTTT.

The V gene is TRBV3-1 (or the pseudogene TRBV3-2), the J gene TRBJ2-7, with 11 bases matching TRBD2. Trimming at V came to 3 bases and at J to 2 bases, leaving 6 bases not matched to a gene. The germline CDR1 and CDR2 sequences are LGHDT and YNNKEL (reference sequence). This CDR3 has 16 residues. CDR3 sequence reads: CASSQGVSGRAYEQYF. The CDR3 DNA sequence: TGTGCCAGCAGCCAGGGGGTTAGCGGGAGGGCCTACGAGCAGTACTTC.